The 24 T cell receptor beta chains reported below all come from one sample, sequenced in a study of blood T cells in healthy people across ages. The second PCR ran roughly 7 to 12 cycles with a sample-barcoded 5' primer and J-beta primers. TCRdb re-called the 5' RACE reads through MiXCR, storing one row per CDR3 protein. The data hold 1.5 million to 2 million distinct CDR3 sequences, with roughly 30% observed a single time. The specimen was blood. These receptors originate from a woman aged 25 to 39 in good health.

A few counts support this clonotype. The chain is built from TRBV12-3 or TRBV12-4 and TRBJ2-2; 9 bases are a match to TRBD1. After removal of 5 bases from V and 7 bases from J, the junction contained 5 bases not matched to a gene. This CDR3 is built from 14 residues. The CDR3 here is CASSRTGVIGELFF. CDR3 nucleotides: TGTGCCAGCAGTCGGACAGGGGTCATCGGGGAGCTGTTTTTT.

V is TRBV20-1 and J is TRBJ2-1, with 7 bases lining up with TRBD2. J was trimmed by 4 bases and V by 6 bases; bases with no gene match: 15. Germline lookup yields CDR1 DFQATT and CDR2 SNEGSKA (reference sequence). CDR3 length equals 16 residues. This CDR3 is CSALGRHGGSYNEQFF. Here the CDR3 DNA reads TGCAGTGCCTTAGGGCGTCATGGCGGGAGTTACAATGAGCAGTTCTTC.

CDR3 bases: TGTGCCAGCAGCCAAGGTCTGGACTATCAAGATACGCAGTATTTT. It codes for CASSQGLDYQDTQYF. V and J are TRBV3-1 and TRBJ2-3; D perhaps matches TRBD2 (6 bases). The CDR3 has 15 amino acids. Trimming removed 1 base at V and 5 bases at J, with 13 bases between. Per germline, CDR1 LGHDT and CDR2 YNNKEL (reference sequence).

The sample holds a few counts of this clonotype. J is TRBJ2-7 and V is TRBV5-1; 9 positions agree with TRBD1. Germline lookup yields CDR1 SGHRS and CDR2 YFSETQ. Trimming at V came to 1 base and at J to 1 base, leaving 9 bases not matched to a gene. This CDR3 contains 17 residues. The chain's CDR3 is CASSLHSGTGISYEQYF. DNA for the CDR3: TGCGCCAGCAGCTTGCACTCAGGGACAGGGATTTCCTACGAGCAGTACTTC.

The genes are TRBV6-2 or TRBV6-3 and TRBJ2-7; 15 bases are shared with TRBD2. In germline, CDR1 is MNHEY, CDR2 SVGEGT. The CDR3 is made up of 20 amino acids. V lost 6 bases, J lost 3 bases, and 18 bases stayed unmatched. DNA for the CDR3: TGTGCCAGCAGCTCCGGGACTAGCGGGAGGCGAATGTCCTGGGGCTACGAGCAGTACTTC. Its protein product is CASSSGTSGRRMSWGYEQYF.

This chain links TRBV20-1 with TRBJ1-5; 7 bases align to TRBD1. The germline gives CDR1 DFQATT, CDR2 SNEGSKA (reference sequence). V lost 1 base to trimming and J lost 3 bases; unmatched junction nucleotides: 3. The CDR3 consists of 14 residues. Here the CDR3 reads CSARGQGNNQPQHF. As DNA, the CDR3 is TGCAGTGCTAGAGGACAGGGAAACAATCAGCCCCAGCATTTT.

This clonotype has at least ten counts. CDR3 region: CASSLQGRGKETQYF. CDR3 bases: TGCGCCAGCAGCTTGCAGGGAAGAGGTAAAGAGACCCAGTACTTC. V gene TRBV5-1 combines with J gene TRBJ2-5, with D tentatively TRBD1 (5 bases). V lost 1 base, J lost 3 bases, and 13 bases lay in between. The V gene's germline CDR1 is SGHRS and CDR2 YFSETQ. The CDR3 is 15 amino acids.

The chain uses TRBV6-2 or TRBV6-3 and TRBJ1-5; a weak D match, TRBD1 (5 bases). V was cut by 5 bases and J by 14 bases, with 13 bases left in between. CDR1 MNHEY and CDR2 SVGEGT come from the germline V gene. This CDR3 comprises 11 residues. DNA for the CDR3: TGTGCCAGCAGTCAGGGACGGGAAGAGCATTTT. Translating gives CASSQGREEHF.

The genes are TRBV7-2 and TRBJ1-1; D is possibly TRBD1 (5 bases). Between the trimmed V and J ends, which lost 1 base and 4 bases, there was a span of 10 bases. The CDR3 spans 14 residues. From germline, CDR1 is SGHTA and CDR2 FQGNSA. The CDR3, as DNA: TGTGCCAGCAGCTTAGAGCCAGGGCCCACTGAAGCTTTCTTT. Protein: CASSLEPGPTEAFF.

Remarks on this clonotype: Relative to the germline gene, one junction end is altered; a read error may explain this. Here the CDR3 DNA reads TGTGCCGGCAGTTTAAGGTCGACGGGGATACTAGCCAAAAACATTCAGTACTTC. Translation gives CAGSLRSTGILAKNIQYF. The gene calls are TRBV27 and TRBJ2-4; weak D call: TRBD2 (5 bases). This CDR3 contains 18 residues. Per the germline V gene, CDR1 is MNHEY and CDR2 is SMNVEV (reference sequence).

V is TRBV5-5 and J is TRBJ2-7; D might be TRBD1 or TRBD2, each matching 5 bases. The CDR3 has 16 residues. Germline V gene lookup returns CDR1 SGHKS and CDR2 YYEKEE (reference sequence). V lost 0 bases, J lost 0 bases, and 13 bases lay in between. CDR3 residues: CASSLGSPGSSYEQYF. The CDR3 DNA sequence: TGTGCCAGCAGCTTGGGTAGCCCAGGGAGCTCCTACGAGCAGTACTTC.

This clonotype is a singleton in its sample. This rearrangement joins TRBV20-1 to TRBJ2-1; D remains unclear. Deletions cut 4 bases from V and 3 bases from J, with 10 bases between. This CDR3 is built from 13 residues. Germline CDR1 reads DFQATT; CDR2 reads SNEGSKA (reference sequence). The CDR3 region is CSAKTTSYNEQFF. CDR3 nucleotide sequence: TGCAGTGCTAAAACTACAAGCTACAATGAGCAGTTCTTC.

This clonotype was seen a handful of times. The chain carries TRBV29-1 and TRBJ1-2; D uncertain. Germline CDR1 and CDR2: SQVTM and ANQGSEA. The V gene lost 7 bases and the J gene lost 6 bases, with 24 bases spanning the gap. This CDR3 comprises 15 residues. As DNA, the CDR3 is TGCAGCGCCTATTACGGGAACTCAGAGGGCAATGGCTACACCTTC. Residues: CSAYYGNSEGNGYTF. The full variable domain, its missing parts supplied by reference TRBV29-1 and TRBJ1-2, is SAVISQKPSRDICQRGTSLTIQCQVDSQVTMMFWYRQQPGQSLTLIATANQGSEATYESGFVIDKFPISRPNLTFSTLTVSNMSPEDSSIYLCSAYYGNSEGNGYTFGSGTRLTVV.

Only a few counts were recorded for this clonotype. The rearrangement joins TRBV7-8 to TRBJ1-4; D is unclear. The CDR3 contains 14 residues. The germline V gene encodes CDR1 SGHVS and CDR2 FQNEAQ. Between the trimmed V and J ends, which lost 5 bases and 8 bases, there was a span of 15 bases. CDR3: CASSPLNMEEKLFF. CDR3 sequence (DNA): TGTGCCAGCAGCCCCCTAAATATGGAGGAAAAACTGTTTTTT.

This clonotype was detected a few times. V and J are TRBV7-9 and TRBJ2-3; 13 nucleotides match TRBD2. CDR1 is SEHNR, CDR2 FQNEAQ, per germline (reference sequence). J gave up 5 bases and V 4 bases, and 6 bases lay outside the gene matches. CDR3 length: 16 amino acids. CDR3 sequence reads: CASSSRTSGSKDTQYF. CDR3 coding DNA: TGTGCCAGCAGCTCGCGGACTAGCGGGAGTAAAGATACGCAGTATTTT. Looking up the rest from reference TRBV7-9 and TRBJ2-3 gives the full variable domain: DTGVSQNPRHKITKRGQNVTFRCDPISEHNRLYWYRQTLGQGPEFLTYFQNEAQLEKSRLLSDRFSAERPKGSFSTLEIQRTEQGDSAMYLCASSSRTSGSKDTQYFGPGTRLTVL.

The rearrangement links TRBV12-3 or TRBV12-4 to TRBJ2-4; 9 nucleotides align to TRBD1. There are 16 residues in the CDR3. V lost 7 bases, J lost 2 bases, and 9 bases stayed unmatched. In nucleotides, the CDR3 is TGTGCCAGCACGGTAGACAGGGGGGAGTCCAAAAACATTCAGTACTTC. Translation gives CASTVDRGESKNIQYF.

With respect to this clonotype: A much larger clone differs by one base, so this may be a read error. The V call is TRBV29-1, the J call TRBJ2-3; D is tentatively TRBD1 or TRBD2 (5 bases each). The CDR3 runs 12 residues. CDR1 SQVTM and CDR2 ANQGSEA come from the germline V gene. The CDR3 DNA reads as TGCAACGGCCGGGACAGCACAGATACGCAGTATTTT. Its protein product is CNGRDSTDTQYF.

V and J are TRBV6-1 and TRBJ2-5, with 8 positions matching TRBD2. The CDR3 spans 17 residues. J lost 1 base, V lost 7 bases, and 14 bases had no gene match. The germline V gene encodes CDR1 MNHNS and CDR2 SASEGT. This CDR3 is CASKPWGSSGFQETQYF. The CDR3, as DNA: TGTGCCAGCAAGCCTTGGGGATCTAGCGGGTTCCAAGAGACCCAGTACTTC.

This clonotype was observed at least ten times. This chain uses TRBV7-9 with TRBJ2-6; D remains ambiguous. The germline gives CDR1 SEHNR, CDR2 FQNEAQ (reference sequence). Trimming pared 0 bases from V and 0 bases from J, leaving 9 bases between. The CDR3 totals 17 residues. In nucleotides, the CDR3 is TGTGCCAGCAGCTTAGCGTCATCGATCTCTGGGGCCAACGTCCTGACTTTC. It translates to CASSLASSISGANVLTF. Full variable domain (remainder filled in from reference TRBV7-9 and TRBJ2-6): DTGVSQNPRHKITKRGQNVTFRCDPISEHNRLYWYRQTLGQGPEFLTYFQNEAQLEKSRLLSDRFSAERPKGSFSTLEIQRTEQGDSAMYLCASSLASSISGANVLTFGAGSRLTVL.

This chain uses TRBV6-4 with TRBJ2-1, with TRBD2 identical over 8 bases. Germline V lookup: CDR1 MRHNA, CDR2 SNTAGT. CDR3 length: 15 residues. V shed 7 bases, J shed 1 base, and the junction held 6 bases outside the gene matches. The CDR3 nucleotides are TGTGCCAGCAAAGAATCGGGGGGGTCCTACAATGAGCAGTTCTTC. It codes for CASKESGGSYNEQFF.

Ten or more counts support this clonotype. V usage is TRBV4-3 and J usage is TRBJ2-7, with D perhaps being TRBD1 or TRBD2 (5 bases each). The CDR3 is 15 amino acids. Germline values: CDR1 LGHNA, CDR2 YSLEER. V was shortened by 0 bases and J by 7 bases, with 16 bases between the two germline ends. CDR3 sequence (DNA): TGCGCCAGCAGCCAAGAGGGGACCCTGGGGCGTGAGCAGTACTTC. It codes for CASSQEGTLGREQYF.

Regarding this clonotype: A much larger clone lies a single base off, so this may be a read error. The J gene is TRBJ2-5, the V gene TRBV28; D is ambiguous. The CDR3 loop spans 12 amino acids. CDR1 is MDHEN and CDR2 is SYDVKM in the germline V gene. The CDR3, as DNA: TGTACCAGCTCCATCCTAGGGGAGACCCAGTACTTC. Translating gives CTSSILGETQYF.

Remarks on this clonotype: A much larger clone differs from this one at a single base, so this may be a read error. This chain connects TRBV6-1 to TRBJ2-1; D perhaps matches TRBD1 (6 bases). Trimming left V 4 bases short and J 10 bases short, with 23 bases between. This CDR3 is built from 16 residues. Germline-derived CDR1 and CDR2 are MNHNS and SASEGT. The DNA for the CDR3 is TGTGCCAGCAGTGTACATAACAGGGATGCAGCCTACGAGCAGTTCTTC. This translates into CASSVHNRDAAYEQFF.

The rearrangement joins TRBV11-2 to TRBJ2-1; D is ambiguous. Trimming took off 0 bases at V and 0 bases at J, with 12 bases between the two ends. This CDR3 has 17 amino acids. In germline, CDR1 is SGHAT, CDR2 FQNNGV. CDR3 in amino acids: CASSLDQGSHSYNEQFF. CDR3 DNA: TGTGCCAGCAGCTTAGATCAAGGGTCCCACTCCTACAATGAGCAGTTCTTC.